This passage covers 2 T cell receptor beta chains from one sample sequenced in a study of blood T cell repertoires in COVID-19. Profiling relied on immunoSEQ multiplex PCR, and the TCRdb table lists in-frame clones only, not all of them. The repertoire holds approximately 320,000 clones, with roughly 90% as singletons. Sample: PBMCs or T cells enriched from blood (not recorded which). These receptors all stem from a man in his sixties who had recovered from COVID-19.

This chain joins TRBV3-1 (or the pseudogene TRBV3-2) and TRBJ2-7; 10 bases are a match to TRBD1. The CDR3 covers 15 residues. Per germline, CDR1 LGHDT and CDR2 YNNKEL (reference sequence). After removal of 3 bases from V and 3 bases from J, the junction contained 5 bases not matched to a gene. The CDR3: CASSHKTGGLYEQYF. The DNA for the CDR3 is TGTGCCAGCAGCCATAAGACAGGGGGCCTCTACGAGCAGTACTTC.

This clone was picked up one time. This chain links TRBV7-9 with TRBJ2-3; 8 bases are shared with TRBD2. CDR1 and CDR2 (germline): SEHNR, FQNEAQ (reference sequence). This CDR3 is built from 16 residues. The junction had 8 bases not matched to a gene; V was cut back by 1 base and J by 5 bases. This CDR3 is CASSLVTSGVEDTQYF. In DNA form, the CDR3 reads TGTGCCAGCAGCTTAGTCACTAGCGGAGTCGAAGATACGCAGTATTTT.